This TCR beta chain emerged from a study of response to subunit inactivated influenza vaccine. The germline V gene encodes CDR1 GTSNPN and CDR2 SVGIG (reference sequence). V trimming: 3 bases; J trimming: 11 bases; junction bases outside the gene matches: 7. The CDR3 totals 15 residues. TCRdb used MiXCR to reprocess the RT-PCR reads, holding one entry per CDR3 protein. Among 500,000 to 550,000 distinct CDR3 sequences listed, 6% to 9% were seen once. The sequences come from PBMCs from blood, collected around 2 years after vaccination. The chain links TRBV30 to TRBJ2-1; TRBD2 agrees at 16 bases. The receptor was isolated from a man in his fifties or sixties who received an inactivated influenza vaccine. The CDR3 DNA reads TGTGCCTGGAGCCAACCGGGACTAGCGGGGGGGAAGCAGTTCTTC. Translating gives CAWSQPGLAGGKQFF.